These 23 T cell receptor beta chains were sequenced from one sample in a study of metastatic and nonmetastatic thyroid tumors (dated by TCRdb to about 2020). No treatment had been received by any patient before thyroid surgery. Library preparation used PCR. Sequencer: Illumina HiSeq 4000. TCRdb itself trimmed the public reads at Q25 with fastp, ran MiXCR and retained productive beta chains. For this sample the table gives 30,000 to 35,000 clones, of which 15% to 20% were detected only once. The ten most abundant clones make up 3% to 3.5% of the sample. What was sequenced was blood. These receptors all come from a female donor with papillary thyroid cancer or a benign thyroid nodule (not recorded which). Some clones in this sample may be carry-over from other donors' samples.

This clone was seen repeatedly, ten times or more. V is TRBV28 and J is TRBJ1-2; D gene uncertain. V was cut by 1 base and J by 2 bases, with 11 bases left in between. The CDR3 consists of 15 residues. In germline, CDR1 is MDHEN, CDR2 SYDVKM. This chain's CDR3 is CASSLYELGNYGYTF. The DNA of the CDR3 is TGTGCCAGCAGTTTATATGAGTTGGGAAACTATGGCTACACCTTC.

This clone was found many times. The CDR3 sequence: CASSLNPGADTQYF. The CDR3 bases are TGTGCCAGCTCACTAAACCCGGGGGCAGATACGCAGTATTTT. The chain combines TRBV18 with TRBJ2-3, with a possible D match to TRBD2 (6 bases). Germline V gene data show CDR1 as KGHSH and CDR2 as LQKENI. V lost 4 bases and J lost 4, with 12 bases in between. This CDR3 is built from 14 residues.

In its sample, this clone was seen many times. The gene calls are TRBV15 and TRBJ2-5; TRBD2 aligns across 10 bases. Losses at the gene ends were 1 base for V and 5 bases for J; bases not matched to a gene: 19. Germline V CDR1 and CDR2: LNHNV, YYDKDF (reference sequence). The CDR3 sequence is 20 residues long. The CDR3 reads CATSRAPPMTLAGVVETQYF. In DNA form, the CDR3 reads TGTGCCACCAGCAGAGCCCCACCGATGACTCTAGCGGGAGTCGTTGAGACCCAGTACTTC.

This clone was counted a few times. The chain carries TRBV28 and TRBJ2-6; possible D gene TRBD2, 5 bases. The CDR3 is 15 amino acids. Germline values: CDR1 MDHEN, CDR2 SYDVKM. V lost 11 bases and J lost 3, with 17 bases in between. The CDR3 is CAASRLGSGANVLTF. Here the CDR3 DNA reads TGTGCCGCTTCCCGGTTGGGGAGTGGGGCCAACGTCCTGACTTTC.

The table lists this clone with many counts. The chain couples TRBV5-6 to TRBJ2-7, with a weak D call TRBD1 (6 bases). This CDR3 spans 14 amino acids. The germline V gene encodes CDR1 SGHDT and CDR2 YYEEEE. Trimming shortened V by 4 bases and J by 3 bases, and 14 bases separated the two germline ends. The DNA for the CDR3 is TGTGCCAGCAGCGATACAGGGAAGCTCTACGAGCAGTACTTC. It specifies CASSDTGKLYEQYF.

This clone was detected ten times or more. The chain recombines TRBV3-1 with TRBJ2-1, with 7 bases aligning to TRBD1. With V trimmed by 1 base and J by 3 bases, 3 bases remained unmatched. The CDR3 is 15 amino acids. Germline CDR1 and CDR2: LGHDT and YNNKEL (reference sequence). The CDR3 spells CASSQGTGDYNEQFF. The CDR3 region has the DNA TGTGCCAGCAGCCAAGGCACAGGGGACTACAATGAGCAGTTCTTC.

This clone showed up just a few times. Just one base apart from a much larger clone, this may be a read error. The rearrangement joins TRBV28 to TRBJ2-1; D unclear. The V gene's germline CDR1 is MDHEN and CDR2 SYDVKM. The CDR3 runs to 13 residues. The CDR3 sequence is CVSSTLGGDEQFF. DNA of the CDR3: TGTGTCAGCAGTACCTTAGGTGGAGATGAGCAATTCTTC. Full variable domain (missing parts from reference TRBV28 and TRBJ2-1): DVKVTQSSRYLVKRTGEKVFLECVQDMDHENMFWYRQDPGLGLRLIYFSYDVKMKEKGDIPEGYSVSREKKERFSLILESASTNQTSMYLCVSSTLGGDEQFFGPGTRLTVL.

V is TRBV6-1 and J is TRBJ2-7, with a tentative D call TRBD2 (5 bases). CDR1 MNHNS and CDR2 SASEGT come from the germline V gene. This CDR3 region has 15 residues. V lost 11 bases and J lost 6, with 26 bases in between. Written as DNA, the CDR3 is TGTGCCTGCATCCCATCGGAAGAGGGCCCCCCCGAGCAGTACTTC. Its protein is CACIPSEEGPPEQYF.

This clone is classed as medium-sized (0.01 to 0.1%). The chain combines TRBV6-1 with TRBJ2-7; D remains ambiguous. Germline V CDR1 and CDR2: MNHNS, SASEGT. Trimming took 8 bases from V and 5 from J, leaving 4 bases between them. The CDR3 runs 9 residues. This chain's CDR3 is CASGHEQYF. The CDR3 region has the DNA TGTGCCAGCGGACACGAGCAGTACTTC.

A remark on this clone: Germline and junction disagree at one end, which may indicate a read error. The chain links TRBV3-1 to TRBJ2-5; D is ambiguous. The CDR3 is 13 residues long. The germline gives CDR1 LGHDT, CDR2 YNNKEL (reference sequence). CDR3 bases: TGTGCCAGCAGCCCAGTGGAACAAGATACCCAGTACTTC. This gives the protein CASSPVEQDTQYF.

This clone was seen a handful of times. V usage is TRBV6-1 and J usage is TRBJ1-1; D is uncertain. CDR3 length: 12 residues. The V end was cut by 10 bases, the J end by 0 bases, with 9 bases between. Germline lookup yields CDR1 MNHNS and CDR2 SASEGT. The CDR3 sequence is CAICAMNTEAFF. Here the CDR3 DNA reads TGTGCCATCTGTGCCATGAACACTGAAGCTTTCTTT.

To note about this clone: This clone may be a read error of a much larger clone one base away. The chain uses TRBV10-3 and TRBJ1-2; weak D call: TRBD1 (5 bases). The CDR3 has 13 amino acids. In germline, CDR1 is ENHRY, CDR2 SYGVKD. The chain's CDR3 is CEKVGVEGYGYTF. For the CDR3, the DNA is TGTGAAAAAGTAGGGGTCGAGGGCTATGGCTACACCTTC.

This clone has ten or more counts. This sequence joins TRBV27 and TRBJ2-4, with 7 bases fitting TRBD1. Per the germline V gene, CDR1 is MNHEY and CDR2 is SMNVEV (reference sequence). With 6 bases clipped from V and 3 bases from J, the junction kept 8 bases outside the gene matches. CDR3 length: 15 residues. Here the CDR3 reads CASSRDSPIKNIQYF. In nucleotides, the CDR3 is TGTGCCAGCAGCCGGGACAGCCCAATCAAAAACATTCAGTACTTC.

This clone was recorded a few times. The chain employs TRBV6-1 and TRBJ2-7, with a tentative D call TRBD1 (5 bases). V was cut by 4 bases and J by 5 bases, with 9 bases left in between. CDR3 length: 12 residues. Germline V lookup: CDR1 MNHNS, CDR2 SASEGT. CDR3 in DNA: TGTGCCAGCAGTGTTCAGGGCCACGAGCAGTACTTC. Translated, it gives CASSVQGHEQYF.

The V call is TRBV7-2, the J call TRBJ1-2; D is possibly TRBD1 (5 bases). Germline CDR1 and CDR2: SGHTA and FQGNSA. The CDR3 runs 14 residues. Trimming shortened V by 5 bases and J by 4 bases, and 14 bases separated the two germline ends. CDR3 coding DNA: TGTGCCAGCAGCCCGGGGACGGTTACCTATGGCTACACCTTC. Its translation: CASSPGTVTYGYTF. The full variable domain, in which reference TRBV7-2 and TRBJ1-2 provide the parts outside the CDR3, is GAGVSQSPSNKVTEKGKDVELRCDPISGHTALYWYRQSLGQGLEFLIYFQGNSAPDKSGLPSDRFSAERTGGSVSTLTIQRTQQEDSAVYLCASSPGTVTYGYTFGSGTRLTVV.

This clone has ten or more counts. This chain uses TRBV7-8 with TRBJ2-1, with D unresolved. The germline V and J ends were trimmed by 5 bases and 5 bases, with 19 bases remaining between them. CDR1 and CDR2 (germline): SGHVS, FQNEAQ. The CDR3 has 16 amino acids. Here the CDR3 DNA reads TGTGCCAGCAGCCATCCTAACCGACCACTTAACAATGAGCAGTTCTTC. Translating gives CASSHPNRPLNNEQFF.

As concerns this clone: The junction differs from germline at one of its ends, possibly a read error. The chain recombines TRBV9 with TRBJ2-7; no firm D call. CDR3 length equals 13 residues. The germline V gene has CDR1 SGDLS and CDR2 YYNGEE. This CDR3 is CASSPQISYGQYF. The CDR3 DNA sequence: TGTGCCAGCAGCCCCCAGATCTCCTACGGGCAGTACTTC.

Note on this clone: Sequence at one end of the junction differs from germline and may be a read error. This chain connects TRBV12-3 or TRBV12-4 to TRBJ2-2; D is perhaps TRBD1 (6 bases). The CDR3 is made up of 16 amino acids. The CDR3 is CAISLVLQGSTVELFF. For the CDR3, the DNA is TGTGCCATCAGTTTAGTGCTACAGGGATCGACCGTGGAGCTGTTTTTT.

The table lists this clone with many counts. Distinct nucleotide sequences in the sample also encode this CDR3. The CDR3: CASSATGTGSYGYTF. The CDR3 DNA sequence: TGTGCCAGCAGTGCGACGGGGACAGGGTCCTATGGCTACACCTTC. V is TRBV27 and J is TRBJ1-2; 9 bases are shared with TRBD1. The junction had 8 bases not matched to a gene; V was cut back by 5 bases and J by 4 bases. CDR3 length equals 15 residues. CDR1 MNHEY and CDR2 SMNVEV come from the germline V gene (reference sequence).

This clone was seen repeatedly, ten times or more. CDR3 protein: CSAQTPTSGNNEQFF. CDR3 nucleotides: TGCAGCGCCCAAACCCCGACTAGCGGTAACAATGAGCAGTTCTTC. The rearrangement links TRBV20-1 to TRBJ2-1; 9 nucleotides agree with TRBD2. Looked up from germline, CDR1 is DFQATT and CDR2 is SNEGSKA (reference sequence). The CDR3 runs to 15 residues.

Regarding this clone: This may be a read error, as it is one base from a much larger clone. The rearrangement joins TRBV20-1 to TRBJ2-2; D possibly corresponds to TRBD2 (5 bases). Per germline, CDR1 DFQATT and CDR2 SNEGSKA (reference sequence). This CDR3 has 11 amino acids. CDR3 nucleotides: TGCAGTGCTCCGGATGCTGGGGAGCCGTTTTTT. Protein: CSAPDAGEPFF.

The table lists this clone with a count of one. This chain connects TRBV20-1 to TRBJ2-2, with D possibly matching TRBD1 (6 bases). V lost 6 bases and J 2 bases, leaving 16 bases between the germline ends. Germline CDR1 DFQATT, CDR2 SNEGSKA (reference sequence). CDR3 length equals 15 residues. The chain's CDR3 is CSALTGPLNTGELFF. The CDR3 nucleotides are TGCAGTGCACTAACAGGGCCTCTTAACACCGGGGAGCTGTTTTTT.

This clone was seen repeatedly, ten times or more. The chain has TRBV28 and TRBJ1-1, with TRBD1 matching 8 bases. J was trimmed by 10 bases and V by 6 bases; bases with no gene match: 7. Germline-derived CDR1 and CDR2 are MDHEN and SYDVKM. CDR3 length: 12 amino acids. CDR3: CASSRSDRGAFF. The CDR3 bases are TGTGCCAGCAGCCGCTCCGACAGGGGAGCTTTCTTT.